The source of this TCR beta chain is a study of beta chain features in type 1 diabetes. Study findings and constraints: Type 1 diabetes patients had moderately but significantly shorter TCRB CDR3s in all four CD4+ subsets.

Expressed TCRB transcripts were sequenced because the isolated RNA had all been reverse transcribed beforehand. Some 3.4 million reads were obtained on average from naive, central memory and regulatory T cell samples. Assay used: immunoSEQ multiplex PCR; TCRdb lists only in-frame clones, some missing. The data hold 630,000 or so clones, with more than 12% observed a single time. The CDR3 is made up of 14 amino acids. The V gene's germline CDR1 is GTSNPN and CDR2 SVGIG (reference sequence). V shed 8 bases, J shed 4 bases, and the junction held 9 bases outside the gene matches. Notes on this clone: Its antigen is unidentified.

The rearrangement links TRBV30 to TRBJ2-1; 9 bases align to TRBD1. The TCR sequence derives from a man aged 18 to 29 with type 1 diabetes. The material sequenced was naive CD4+ T cells from blood. CDR3 DNA: TGTGCCGGCAAACAGGGGGCCTCTTACAATGAGCAGTTCTTC. Its translation: CAGKQGASYNEQFF. Full variable domain (outside the CDR3, taken from reference TRBV30 and TRBJ2-1): SQTIHQWPATLVQPVGSPLSLECTVEGTSNPNLYWYRQAAGRGLQLLFYSVGIGQISSEVPQNLSASRPQDRQFILSSKKLLLSDSGFYLCAGKQGASYNEQFFGPGTRLTVL.